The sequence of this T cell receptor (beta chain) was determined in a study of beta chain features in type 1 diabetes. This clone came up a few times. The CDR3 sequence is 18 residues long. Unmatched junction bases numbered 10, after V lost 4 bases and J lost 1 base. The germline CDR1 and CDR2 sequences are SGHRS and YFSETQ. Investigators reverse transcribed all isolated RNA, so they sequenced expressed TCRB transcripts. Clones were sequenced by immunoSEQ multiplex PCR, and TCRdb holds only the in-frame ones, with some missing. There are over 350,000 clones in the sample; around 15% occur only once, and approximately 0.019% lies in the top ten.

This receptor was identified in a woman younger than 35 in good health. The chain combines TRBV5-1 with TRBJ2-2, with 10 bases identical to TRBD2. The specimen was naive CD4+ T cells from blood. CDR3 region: CASSALTSGLGNTGELFF. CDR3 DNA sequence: TGCGCCAGCAGCGCCCTGACTAGCGGGTTGGGGAACACCGGGGAGCTGTTTTTT.